One T cell receptor (beta chain) is described in this entry. This sample is drawn from a study of cytomegalovirus exposure and HLA in healthy donors. Germline lookup yields CDR1 SGHTA and CDR2 FQGTGA. The germline V and J ends were trimmed by 6 bases and 8 bases, with 13 bases remaining between them. The CDR3 length is 13 residues. The PCR contained 60 Vbeta and 13 Jbeta primers. Sequenced by immunoSEQ multiplex PCR; TCRdb stores in-frame clones only, minus some. This table has roughly 87,000 clones, about four fifths appearing once. The clonotype comes from a woman aged 40 to 50 in good health and CMV-seropositive. The chain links TRBV7-3 to TRBJ1-4; possibly TRBD1 for D (6 bases). The sequencing sample was made of PBMCs. CDR3 sequence: CASRDSQSEKLFF. The CDR3 coding sequence is TGTGCCAGCAGGGACAGTCAGAGCGAAAAACTGTTTTTT.